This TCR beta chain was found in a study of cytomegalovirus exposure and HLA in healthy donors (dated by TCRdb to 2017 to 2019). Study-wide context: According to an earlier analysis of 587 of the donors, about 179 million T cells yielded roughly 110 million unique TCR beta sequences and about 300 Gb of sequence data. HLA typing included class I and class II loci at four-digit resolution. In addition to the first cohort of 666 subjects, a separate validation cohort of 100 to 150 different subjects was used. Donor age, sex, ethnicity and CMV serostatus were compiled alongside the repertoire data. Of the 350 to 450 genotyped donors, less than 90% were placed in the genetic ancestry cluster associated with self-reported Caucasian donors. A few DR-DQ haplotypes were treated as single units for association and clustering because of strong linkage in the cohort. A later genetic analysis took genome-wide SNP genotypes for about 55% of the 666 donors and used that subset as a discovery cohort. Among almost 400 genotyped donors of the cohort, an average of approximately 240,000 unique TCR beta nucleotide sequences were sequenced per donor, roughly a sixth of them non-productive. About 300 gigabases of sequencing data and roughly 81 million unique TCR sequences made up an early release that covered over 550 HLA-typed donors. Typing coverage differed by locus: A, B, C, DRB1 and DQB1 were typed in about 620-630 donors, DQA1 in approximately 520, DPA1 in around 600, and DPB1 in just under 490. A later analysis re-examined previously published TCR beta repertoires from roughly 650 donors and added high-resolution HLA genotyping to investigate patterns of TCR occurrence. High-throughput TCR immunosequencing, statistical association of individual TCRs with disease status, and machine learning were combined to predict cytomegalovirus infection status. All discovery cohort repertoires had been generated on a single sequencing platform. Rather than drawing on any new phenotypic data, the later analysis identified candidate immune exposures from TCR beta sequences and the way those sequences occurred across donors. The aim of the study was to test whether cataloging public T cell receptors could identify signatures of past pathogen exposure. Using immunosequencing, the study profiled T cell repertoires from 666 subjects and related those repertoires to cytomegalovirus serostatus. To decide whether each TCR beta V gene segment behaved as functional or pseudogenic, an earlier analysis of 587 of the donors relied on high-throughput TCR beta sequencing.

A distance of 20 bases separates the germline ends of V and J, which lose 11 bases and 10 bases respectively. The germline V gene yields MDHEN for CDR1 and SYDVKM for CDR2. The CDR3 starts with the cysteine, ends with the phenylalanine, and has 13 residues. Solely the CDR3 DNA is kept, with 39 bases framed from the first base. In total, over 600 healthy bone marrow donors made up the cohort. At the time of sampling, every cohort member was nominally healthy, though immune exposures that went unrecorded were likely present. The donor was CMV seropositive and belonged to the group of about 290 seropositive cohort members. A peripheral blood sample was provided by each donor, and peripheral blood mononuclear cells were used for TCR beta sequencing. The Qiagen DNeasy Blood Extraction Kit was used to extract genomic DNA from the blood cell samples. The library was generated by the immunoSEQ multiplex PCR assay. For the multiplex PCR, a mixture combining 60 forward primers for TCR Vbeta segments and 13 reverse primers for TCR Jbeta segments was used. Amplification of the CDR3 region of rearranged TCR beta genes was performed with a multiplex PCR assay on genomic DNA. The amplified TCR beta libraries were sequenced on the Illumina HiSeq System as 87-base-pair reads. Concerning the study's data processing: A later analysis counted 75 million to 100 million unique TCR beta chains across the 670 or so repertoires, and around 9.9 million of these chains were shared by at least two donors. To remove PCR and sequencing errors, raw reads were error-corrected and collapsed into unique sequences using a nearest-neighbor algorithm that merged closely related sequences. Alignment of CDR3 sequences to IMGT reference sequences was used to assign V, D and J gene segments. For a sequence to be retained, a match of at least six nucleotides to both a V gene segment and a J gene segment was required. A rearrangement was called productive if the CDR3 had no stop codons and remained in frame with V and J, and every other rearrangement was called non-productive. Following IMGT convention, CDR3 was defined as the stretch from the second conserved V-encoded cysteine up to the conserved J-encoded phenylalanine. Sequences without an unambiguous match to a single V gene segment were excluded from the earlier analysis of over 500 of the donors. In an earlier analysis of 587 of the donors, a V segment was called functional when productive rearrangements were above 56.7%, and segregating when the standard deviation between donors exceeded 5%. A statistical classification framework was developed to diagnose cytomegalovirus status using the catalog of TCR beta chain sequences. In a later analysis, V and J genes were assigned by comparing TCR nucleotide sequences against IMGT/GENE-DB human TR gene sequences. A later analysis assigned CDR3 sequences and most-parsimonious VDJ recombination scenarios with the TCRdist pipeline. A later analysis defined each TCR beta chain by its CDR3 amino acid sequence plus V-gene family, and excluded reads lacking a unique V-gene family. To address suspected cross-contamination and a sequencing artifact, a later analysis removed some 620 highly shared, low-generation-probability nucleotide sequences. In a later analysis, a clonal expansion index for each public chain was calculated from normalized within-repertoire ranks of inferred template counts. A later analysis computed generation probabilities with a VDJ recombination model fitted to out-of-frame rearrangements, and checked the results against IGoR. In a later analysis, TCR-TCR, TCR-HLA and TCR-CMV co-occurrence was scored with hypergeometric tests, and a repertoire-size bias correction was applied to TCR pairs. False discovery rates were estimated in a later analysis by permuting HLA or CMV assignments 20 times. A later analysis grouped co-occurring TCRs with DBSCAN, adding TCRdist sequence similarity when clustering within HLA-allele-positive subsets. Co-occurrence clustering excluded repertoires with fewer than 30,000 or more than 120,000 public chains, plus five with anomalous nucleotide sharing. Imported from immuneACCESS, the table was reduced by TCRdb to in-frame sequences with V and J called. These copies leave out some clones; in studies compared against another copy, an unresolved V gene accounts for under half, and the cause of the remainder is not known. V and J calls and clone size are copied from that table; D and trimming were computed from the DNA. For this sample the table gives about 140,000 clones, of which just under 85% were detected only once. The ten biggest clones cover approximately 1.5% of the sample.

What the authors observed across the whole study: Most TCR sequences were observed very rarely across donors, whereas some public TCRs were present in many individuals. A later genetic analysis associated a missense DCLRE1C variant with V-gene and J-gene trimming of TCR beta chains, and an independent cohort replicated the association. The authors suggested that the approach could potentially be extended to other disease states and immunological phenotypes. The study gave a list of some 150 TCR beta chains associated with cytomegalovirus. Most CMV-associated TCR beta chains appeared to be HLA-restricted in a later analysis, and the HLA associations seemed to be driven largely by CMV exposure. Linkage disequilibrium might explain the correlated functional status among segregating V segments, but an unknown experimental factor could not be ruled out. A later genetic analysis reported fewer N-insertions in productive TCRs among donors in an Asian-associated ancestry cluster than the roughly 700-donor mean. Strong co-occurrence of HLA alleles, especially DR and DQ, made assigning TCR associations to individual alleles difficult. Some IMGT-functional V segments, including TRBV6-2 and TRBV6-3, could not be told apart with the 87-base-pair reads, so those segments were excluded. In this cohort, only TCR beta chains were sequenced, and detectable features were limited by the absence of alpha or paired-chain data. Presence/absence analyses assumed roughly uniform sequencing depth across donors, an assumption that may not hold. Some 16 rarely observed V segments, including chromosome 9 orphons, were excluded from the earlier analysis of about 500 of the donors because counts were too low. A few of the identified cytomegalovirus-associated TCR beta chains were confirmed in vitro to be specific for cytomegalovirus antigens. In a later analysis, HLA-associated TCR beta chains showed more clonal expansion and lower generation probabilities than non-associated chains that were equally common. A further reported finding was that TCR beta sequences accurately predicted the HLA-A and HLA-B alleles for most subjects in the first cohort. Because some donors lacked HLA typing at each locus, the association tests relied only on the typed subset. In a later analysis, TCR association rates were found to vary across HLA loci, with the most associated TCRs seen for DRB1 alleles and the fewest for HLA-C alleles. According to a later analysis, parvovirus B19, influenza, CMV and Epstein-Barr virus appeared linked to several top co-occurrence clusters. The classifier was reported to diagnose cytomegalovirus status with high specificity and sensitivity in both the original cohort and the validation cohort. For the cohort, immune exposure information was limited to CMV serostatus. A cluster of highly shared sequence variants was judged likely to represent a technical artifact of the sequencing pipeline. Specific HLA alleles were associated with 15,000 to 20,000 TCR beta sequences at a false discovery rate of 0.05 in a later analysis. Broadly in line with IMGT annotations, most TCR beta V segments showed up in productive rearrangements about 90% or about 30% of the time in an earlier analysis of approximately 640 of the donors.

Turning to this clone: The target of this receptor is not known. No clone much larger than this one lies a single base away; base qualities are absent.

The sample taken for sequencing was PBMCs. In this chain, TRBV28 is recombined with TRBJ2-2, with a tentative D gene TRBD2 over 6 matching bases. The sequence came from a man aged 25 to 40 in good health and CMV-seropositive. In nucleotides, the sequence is TGTGCCGCCTCGGGGAGGAATTTCGAGGAGCTGTTTTTT. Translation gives CAASGRNFEELFF.